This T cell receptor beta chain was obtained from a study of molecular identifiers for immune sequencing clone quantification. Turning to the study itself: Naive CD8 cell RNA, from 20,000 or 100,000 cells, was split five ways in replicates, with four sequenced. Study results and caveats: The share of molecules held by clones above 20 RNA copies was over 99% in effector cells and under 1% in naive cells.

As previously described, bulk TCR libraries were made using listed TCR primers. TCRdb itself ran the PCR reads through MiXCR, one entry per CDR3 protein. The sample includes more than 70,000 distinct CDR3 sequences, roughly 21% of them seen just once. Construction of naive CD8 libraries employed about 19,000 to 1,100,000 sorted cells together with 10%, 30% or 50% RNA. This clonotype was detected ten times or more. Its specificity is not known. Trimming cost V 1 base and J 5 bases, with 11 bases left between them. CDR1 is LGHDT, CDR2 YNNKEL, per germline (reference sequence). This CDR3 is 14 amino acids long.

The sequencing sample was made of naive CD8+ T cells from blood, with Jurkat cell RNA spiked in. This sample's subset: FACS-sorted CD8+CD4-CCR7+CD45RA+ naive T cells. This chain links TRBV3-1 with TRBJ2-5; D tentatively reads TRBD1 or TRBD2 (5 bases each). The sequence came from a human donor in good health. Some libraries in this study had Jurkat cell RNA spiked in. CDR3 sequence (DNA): TGTGCCAGCAGCCAAGGAGAGGGGTATGAGACCCAGTACTTC. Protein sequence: CASSQGEGYETQYF.